Below, 8 T cell receptor beta chains from the same sample are listed, as sequenced in a study of T cells in Graves' hyperthyroidism and ophthalmopathy. What was amplified from RNA transcripts were TCR beta CDR3 regions. The primer set for the first-round RT-PCR of the TCR CDR3 was HTBI. TCRdb fed the multiplex PCR reads into MiXCR, producing one record per CDR3 protein. The data hold 600,000 or so distinct CDR3 sequences, with 12% to 15% observed a single time. Sequenced: blood. Receptors originate from a young woman with Graves' ophthalmopathy.

The chain uses TRBV4-3 and TRBJ2-7, with 12 bases matching TRBD2. The CDR3 runs 16 residues. In germline, CDR1 is LGHNA, CDR2 YSLEER. V lost 1 base, J lost 2 bases, and 3 bases stayed unmatched. The CDR3 DNA follows: TGCGCCAGCAGCCAAGGACTAGCGGGAGAAACCTACGAGCAGTACTTC. Protein product: CASSQGLAGETYEQYF.

This clonotype was seen a few times. An end of the junction differs from the germline gene, which may be a read error. The chain carries TRBV19 and TRBJ1-2; 7 bases align to TRBD1. CDR1 is LNHDA and CDR2 is SQIVND in the germline V gene (reference sequence). CDR3 size: 15 residues. CDR3 protein: CAGSITGATFYGYTF. CDR3 nucleotides: TGTGCCGGTAGTATTACAGGGGCCACTTTCTATGGCTACACCTTC.

The chain combines TRBV10-3 with TRBJ2-1; D remains unclear. Germline-derived CDR1 and CDR2 are ENHRY and SYGVKD. The CDR3 has 11 amino acids. V lost 5 bases and J 7 bases, leaving 6 bases between the germline ends. The CDR3 nucleotides read TGTGCCATCAGTTACGGAAATGAGCAGTTCTTC. Amino acid sequence: CAISYGNEQFF.

In its sample, this clonotype was seen many times. The chain recombines TRBV12-3 or TRBV12-4 with TRBJ1-2; no reliable D call. V was clipped by 2 bases and J by 8 bases, with 9 bases between them. This CDR3 has 12 amino acids. In DNA, the CDR3 is TGTGCCAGCAGTTTAATAGGGTACGGCTACACCTTC. It specifies CASSLIGYGYTF.

In this sample, this clonotype turned up many times. The genes are TRBV19 and TRBJ2-1; 10 bases fit TRBD1. Trimming removed 5 bases from V and 2 bases from J; junction bases left unmatched: 9. This CDR3 has 17 residues. Per germline, CDR1 LNHDA and CDR2 SQIVND (reference sequence). CDR3 residues: CASSSRDRGFPYNEQFF. The CDR3 DNA reads as TGTGCCAGTAGTTCCCGGGACAGGGGATTTCCCTACAATGAGCAGTTCTTC.

Concerning this clonotype itself: A read error may be the cause here, since a much bigger clone is one base away. The chain couples TRBV28 to TRBJ1-1; D uncertain. CDR3 length: 15 residues. The V end was cut by 4 bases, the J end by 3 bases, with 15 bases between. Germline CDR1 and CDR2: MDHEN and SYDVKM. CDR3 sequence reads: CASSSPGGLDTEAFF. CDR3 nucleotides: TGTGCCAGCAGTTCCCCAGGAGGGTTAGACACTGAAGCTTTCTTT.

This clonotype was recorded many times. The J gene is TRBJ2-3, the V gene TRBV20-1, with D perhaps being TRBD1 or TRBD2 (6 bases each). V was clipped by 3 bases and J by 1 base, with 23 bases between them. Germline V gene lookup returns CDR1 DFQATT and CDR2 SNEGSKA (reference sequence). This CDR3 has 18 residues. This chain's CDR3 is CSASGGETGLYGTDTQYF. The CDR3 DNA reads TGCAGTGCTAGCGGCGGGGAGACAGGCCTTTACGGCACAGATACGCAGTATTTT.

This clonotype has ten or more counts. The chain is built from TRBV3-1 and TRBJ2-5, with a possible D match to TRBD1 (6 bases). Germline CDR1 reads LGHDT; CDR2 reads YNNKEL (reference sequence). V lost 4 bases and J 5 bases, leaving 17 bases between the germline ends. The CDR3 sequence is 15 residues long. DNA of the CDR3: TGTGCCAGCAGCCCCCTGGGGGCGGCAGGGGAGACCCAGTACTTC. The encoded protein is CASSPLGAAGETQYF.